This T cell receptor (beta chain) was identified in a study of blood T cell repertoires in COVID-19. As for the study in general: Acute-phase and convalescent COVID-19 samples originated in the United States, Italy and Spain. T cells, B-cell-depleted T cells, or PBMCs provided the cDNA or gDNA that served as material.

In the original analysis: Amplification from reference gene primers served as the basis for estimated nucleated cell counts. The table came from immunoSEQ multiplex PCR; TCRdb's copy has only in-frame clones and leaves some out. V, J and clone size are those of that table, while D and trimming were read from the DNA. The sample lists tens of thousands of clones; approximately 89% were seen once. This clone was counted between two and nine times. The germline CDR1 and CDR2 sequences are SGHTA and FQGNSA. The CDR3 runs to 15 residues. The ends lost 7 bases at V and 1 base at J; junction bases unmatched: 6.

The sequence was collected from a human donor in a cohort sampled during active COVID-19. The chain carries TRBV7-2 and TRBJ2-3; TRBD2 matches 9 bases. Input material: peripheral blood. CDR3 protein: CASTPWTSGTDTQYF. CDR3 coding DNA: TGTGCCAGCACCCCCTGGACTAGCGGCACAGATACGCAGTATTTT.